The clone carrying this T cell receptor beta chain has only a few counts. Trimming shortened V by 1 base and J by 9 bases, and 22 bases separated the two germline ends. Germline CDR1 is LGHDT and CDR2 is YNNKEL (reference sequence). The CDR3 sequence is 17 residues long. Using immunoSEQ multiplex PCR, the repertoire was profiled, and TCRdb retains in-frame clones only, with some absent. The top ten hold approximately 15% of the sample, which has about 95,000 clones, 88% seen once. The data stem from a study of control samples from healthy donors and cancer patients. The clonotype was recovered from a woman in her 70s in good health. Sequencing was performed on blood. The chain uses TRBV3-1 (or the pseudogene TRBV3-2) and TRBJ2-1, with D perhaps being TRBD1 or TRBD2 (5 bases each). The CDR3 nucleotides read TGTGCCAGCAGCCAAGTTGTCGGACTCCGGGCGACAGTTGAGCAGTTCTTC. Translation: CASSQVVGLRATVEQFF.